Shown below are 29 T cell receptor beta chains from a single sample sequenced in a study of T cells in women clearing cervical HPV infection. Here immunoSEQ multiplex PCR was the method, and the copy in TCRdb shows in-frame clones only, minus some. The record lists some 40,000 clones, of which the ten most abundant hold approximately 4.8%. The material sequenced was blood buffy coat. The receptors originated from a woman between 18 and 75 years old with a cervical HPV16 infection that either progressed to CIN3+ or cleared (not recorded which).

About this clone itself: The read falls 3 residues short of the CDR3 end, and the missing part is taken from the germline J gene. V is TRBV12-3 or TRBV12-4 and J is TRBJ1-4; TRBD1 aligns across 10 bases. The J segment lost 6 bases and the V segment lost 5 bases, leaving 6 bases of the junction unmatched. This CDR3 is built from 15 residues. The CDR3 sequence: CASSPPDRGHEKLFF. The covered CDR3 bases are TGTGCCAGCAGTCCACCTGACAGGGGGCATGAAAAA.

A remark on this clone: One end of the junction does not line up with germline, which may come from a read error. The sequence runs out 3 residues before the end of the CDR3; the remainder is reconstructed from the germline J gene. J is TRBJ2-3 and V is TRBV7-7; 9 bases match TRBD2. The CDR3 runs to 15 residues. The germline gives CDR1 SSHAT, CDR2 FNYEAQ (reference sequence). This chain's CDR3 is CASSLGSGGPDTQYF. CDR3 bases read: TGTGCTAGCAGCTTAGGTAGCGGGGGACCAGATACG. Complete variable domain (other parts from reference TRBV7-7 and TRBJ2-3): GAGVSQSPRYKVTKRGQDVTLRCDPISSHATLYWYQQALGQGPEFLTYFNYEAQPDKSGLPSDRFSAERPEGSISTLTIQRTEQRDSAMYRCASSLGSGGPDTQYFGPGTRLTVL.

A note on this clone: Coverage ceases 3 residues before the CDR3 finishes, and the germline J gene fills in the end. The chain recombines TRBV6-1 with TRBJ2-1; no firm D call. Germline lookup yields CDR1 MNHNS and CDR2 SASEGT. The V and J ends lost 1 base and 3 bases respectively, with 7 bases between them. The CDR3 totals 14 residues. The CDR3 is CASSEEGFYNEQFF. CDR3 bases read: TGTGCCAGCAGTGAAGAAGGGTTCTACAATGAG.

Turning to this clone: The CDR3 end is not reached by the read, which stops 3 residues before it; the germline J gene fills it in. This chain connects TRBV5-4 to TRBJ2-5; 8 bases line up with TRBD2. V trimming: 3 bases; J trimming: 2 bases; junction bases outside the gene matches: 9. The germline CDR1 and CDR2 sequences are SGHNT and YYREEE (reference sequence). The CDR3 extends over 16 amino acids. CDR3 residues: CASSSGLAGTQETQYF. The part of the CDR3 DNA that was read is TGTGCCAGCAGCTCCGGATTAGCGGGGACTCAAGAGACC.

About this clone: The CDR3 end falls 3 residues outside the read, so it is completed with the germline J gene. V gene TRBV7-3 combines with J gene TRBJ2-5; TRBD2 agrees at 7 bases. CDR1 is SGHTA and CDR2 is FQGTGA in the germline V gene. The CDR3 loop spans 15 amino acids. V lost 0 bases, J lost 5 bases, and 6 bases stayed unmatched. This CDR3 is CASSLTGGGLETQYF. The sequenced CDR3 bases are TGTGCCAGCAGCTTAACGGGGGGGGGACTCGAGACC.

Regarding this clone: The CDR3 end is not reached by the read, which stops 3 residues before it; the germline J gene fills it in. The chain has TRBV12-3 or TRBV12-4 and TRBJ2-2, with TRBD1 as a possible D gene (6 bases). Trimming shortened V by 0 bases and J by 2 bases, and 7 bases separated the two germline ends. The CDR3 runs to 15 residues. The CDR3 loop reads CASSLAGANTGELFF. The covered CDR3 bases are TGTGCCAGCAGTTTAGCGGGGGCTAACACCGGGGAG.

In regard to this clone: The read comes to an end 3 residues before the CDR3 does, leaving the germline J gene to fill in the end. The V gene is TRBV7-3, the J gene TRBJ2-3; weak D call: TRBD1 (5 bases). CDR3 length: 16 residues. V lost 3 bases, J lost 4 bases, and 17 bases lay in between. Germline CDR1 is SGHTA and CDR2 is FQGTGA. CDR3 DNA, as far as it was read: TGTGCCAGCAGCTTTGAATTTCCAGGGATCCCAGATACG. Translated: CASSFEFPGIPDT. The full CDR3 is CASSFEFPGIPDTQYF.

About this clone: The read gets to within 3 residues of the CDR3 end, and the germline J gene fills in the rest. The chain recombines TRBV18 with TRBJ2-1, with D unclear. V was pared by 4 bases and J by 5 bases, with 9 bases between. Germline-derived CDR1 and CDR2 are KGHSH and LQKENI. CDR3 length equals 13 residues. The CDR3 is CASSLLSDNEQFF. The CDR3 bases that were read are TGTGCCAGCTCACTTCTCAGTGACAATGAG. Complete variable domain (other parts from reference TRBV18 and TRBJ2-1): NAGVMQNPRHLVRRRGQEARLRCSPMKGHSHVYWYRQLPEEGLKFMVYLQKENIIDESGMPKERFSAEFPKEGPSILRIQQVVRGDSAAYFCASSLLSDNEQFFGPGTRLTVL.

Comment on this clone: Read data end 3 residues before the CDR3 end; the end is taken from the germline J gene. At the DNA level, this CDR3 is encoded by other sequences in the same sample as well. The chain couples TRBV20-1 to TRBJ1-1; TRBD1 might be the D (6 bases). Looked up from germline, CDR1 is DFQATT and CDR2 is SNEGSKA (reference sequence). This CDR3 spans 14 amino acids. Trimming cost V 0 bases and J 3 bases, with 11 bases left between them. The covered CDR3 bases are TGCAGTGCTAGAGAGGGACAATTTTACACTGAA. Residues: CSAREGQFYTE. The full CDR3 sequence reads CSAREGQFYTEAFF.

Comments on this clone: The read terminates 3 residues ahead of where the CDR3 ends, so the germline J gene completes it. The V and J genes are TRBV20-1 and TRBJ2-7, with 7 bases lining up with TRBD1. CDR1 and CDR2 from the germline V gene are DFQATT and SNEGSKA (reference sequence). J was trimmed by 2 bases and V by 6 bases; bases with no gene match: 7. The CDR3 covers 13 residues. This chain's CDR3 is CSAQTGTAYEQYF. The sequenced CDR3 bases are TGCAGTGCACAGACAGGGACAGCCTACGAG.

Regarding this clone: The read halts 3 residues ahead of the CDR3 end, with the missing end drawn from the germline J gene. This sequence joins TRBV10-3 and TRBJ2-3; 8 nucleotides align to TRBD1. V dropped 3 bases and J dropped 2; count of bases not matched to a gene: 13. Germline CDR1 reads ENHRY; CDR2 reads SYGVKD. This CDR3 region has 18 residues. The sequenced part of the CDR3 DNA is TGTGCCATCAGTGAACCTGGACAGGGACAGCATTTCACAGATACG. This encodes CAISEPGQGQHFTDT. The entire CDR3 protein is CAISEPGQGQHFTDTQYF.

Comments on this clone: Read coverage stops 3 residues before the CDR3 terminus; the germline J gene supplies the remainder. V is TRBV5-1 and J is TRBJ1-4, with 9 bases fitting TRBD1. CDR3 size: 15 residues. The germline CDR1 and CDR2 sequences are SGHRS and YFSETQ. Unmatched junction bases numbered 9, after V lost 4 bases and J lost 8 bases. Here the CDR3 reads CASSPGQGLNEKLFF. The sequenced CDR3 bases are TGCGCCAGCAGCCCCGGACAGGGGTTAAACGAAAAA.

Turning to this clone: The DNA ends 3 residues before the CDR3 does, and the rest of the CDR3 is filled in from the germline J gene. V and J are TRBV27 and TRBJ2-1; a possible D gene is TRBD1 (6 bases). The CDR3 is 15 residues long. CDR1 MNHEY and CDR2 SMNVEV come from the germline V gene (reference sequence). Trimming pared 5 bases from V and 2 bases from J, leaving 13 bases between. Partial CDR3 DNA: TGTGCCAGCAGTAAAACAGGGTTCCCCTACAATGAG. It yields the protein CASSKTGFPYNE. The full CDR3 sequence reads CASSKTGFPYNEQFF.

Comment on this clone: The read ends 3 residues shy of where the CDR3 ends; the end is completed using the germline J gene. The chain joins TRBV5-1 to TRBJ1-1, with 9 bases lining up with TRBD1. The CDR3 spans 15 residues. Germline V gene data show CDR1 as SGHRS and CDR2 as YFSETQ. After removal of 4 bases from V and 4 bases from J, the junction contained 8 bases not matched to a gene. The CDR3 loop reads CASSPPGQGSTEAFF. Incomplete CDR3 DNA: TGCGCCAGCAGCCCGCCGGGACAGGGAAGCACTGAA. The whole variable domain, filled in from reference TRBV5-1 and TRBJ1-1, reads KAGVTQTPRYLIKTRGQQVTLSCSPISGHRSVSWYQQTPGQGLQFLFEYFSETQRNKGNFPGRFSGRQFSNSRSEMNVSTLELGDSALYLCASSPPGQGSTEAFFGQGTRLTVV.

Of note for this clone: The junction departs from the called germline gene at one end, perhaps through a read error. The read falls 3 residues short of the CDR3 end, and the missing part is taken from the germline J gene. The same CDR3 can be traced to other DNA sequences in this sample. The chain is built from TRBV5-6 and TRBJ2-5; D is possibly TRBD2 (7 bases). Germline CDR1 reads SGHDT; CDR2 reads YYEEEE. CDR3 length: 14 amino acids. CDR3: CASSSGGRDETQYF. CDR3 DNA, as far as it was read: TGTGCCAGTAGCTCGGGGGGCCGGGATGAGACC. The variable domain in full, with the rest retrieved from reference TRBV5-6 and TRBJ2-5, is DAGVTQSPTHLIKTRGQQVTLRCSPKSGHDTVSWYQQALGQGPQFIFQYYEEEERQRGNFPDRFSGHQFPNYSSELNVNALLLGDSALYLCASSSGGRDETQYFGPGTRLLVL.

Notes on this clone: The sequence runs out 3 residues before the end of the CDR3; the remainder is reconstructed from the germline J gene. This sequence joins TRBV28 and TRBJ2-3; weak D call: TRBD2 (6 bases). Looked up from germline, CDR1 is MDHEN and CDR2 is SYDVKM. The CDR3 is 12 amino acids. Trimming removed 6 bases at V and 8 bases at J, with 12 bases between. The CDR3 DNA, read in part, is TGTGCCAGCAGCTTGTGGCGGGGTACG. This encodes CASSLWRGT. The whole CDR3 is CASSLWRGTQYF. Full variable domain (rest looked up from reference TRBV28 and TRBJ2-3): DVKVTQSSRYLVKRTGEKVFLECVQDMDHENMFWYRQDPGLGLRLIYFSYDVKMKEKGDIPEGYSVSREKKERFSLILESASTNQTSMYLCASSLWRGTQYFGPGTRLTVL.

About this clone: The read ends 3 residues before the CDR3 terminus; that terminus is restored from the germline J gene. The chain uses TRBV5-1 and TRBJ1-1, with TRBD1 as a possible D gene (6 bases). V was trimmed by 2 bases and J by 3 bases, leaving 14 bases between them. CDR3 length: 15 amino acids. Germline assignment: CDR1 SGHRS and CDR2 YFSETQ. The part of the CDR3 DNA that was read is TGCGCCAGCAGCTTTACAGGGTCGAGTGACACTGAA. Protein sequence: CASSFTGSSDTE. The complete CDR3 reads CASSFTGSSDTEAFF.

As for this clone: The read finishes 3 residues shy of the CDR3 end, and the germline J gene is used to complete it. The V call is TRBV7-6, the J call TRBJ2-7, with TRBD2 identical over 8 bases. J gave up 2 bases and V 1 base, and 4 bases lay outside the gene matches. There are 15 residues in the CDR3. Germline-derived CDR1 and CDR2 are SGHVS and FNYEAQ. The CDR3: CASSLVGGGTYEQYF. The CDR3 bases that were read are TGTGCCAGCAGCTTAGTTGGCGGGGGGACCTACGAG.

Worth noting for this clone: Coverage ceases 3 residues before the CDR3 finishes, and the germline J gene fills in the end. V is TRBV5-1 and J is TRBJ2-5; 9 bases are a match to TRBD2. Germline lookup yields CDR1 SGHRS and CDR2 YFSETQ. J was trimmed by 5 bases and V by 4 bases; bases with no gene match: 6. This CDR3 comprises 14 residues. The CDR3: CASSTFSGGETQYF. The CDR3 DNA, read in part, is TGCGCCAGCAGCACCTTTAGCGGGGGTGAGACC.

Comments on this clone: The sequenced fragment ends 3 residues before the CDR3 boundary, so the rest is inferred from the germline J gene. The chain is built from TRBV5-1 and TRBJ1-1, with D possibly matching TRBD1 (5 bases). The CDR3 has 14 amino acids. V dropped 2 bases and J dropped 5 bases, with 13 bases sitting between them. Per germline, CDR1 SGHRS and CDR2 YFSETQ. The DNA read from the CDR3 is TGCGCCAGCAGCTTTTCCTCTGGGGGGACTGAA. Protein sequence: CASSFSSGGTE. The full CDR3 sequence reads CASSFSSGGTEAFF.

The CDR3 DNA, read in part, is TGTGCCAGCACCTACCAAGAGACC. Residues: CASTYQET. The whole CDR3 sequence is CASTYQETQYF. The J gene is TRBJ2-5, the V gene TRBV6-2 or TRBV6-3; D is uncertain. The read gets to within 3 residues of the CDR3 end, and the germline J gene fills in the rest. The germline gives CDR1 MNHEY, CDR2 SVGEGT. With 7 bases removed from V and 0 bases from J, the gap between germline ends came to 3 bases. The CDR3 covers 11 residues.

Points on this clone: The DNA ends 3 residues before the CDR3 does, and the rest of the CDR3 is filled in from the germline J gene. The chain is built from TRBV11-1 and TRBJ2-2; 10 bases map to TRBD1. This CDR3 comprises 15 residues. Germline loops: CDR1 SGHAT, CDR2 FQDESV (reference sequence). The trim removed 5 bases at V and 5 bases at J, leaving 5 bases unmatched. CDR3 region: CASSPMGQGTGELFF. Incomplete CDR3 DNA: TGTGCCAGCAGCCCCATGGGACAGGGGACCGGGGAG.

As concerns this clone: Read data end 3 residues before the CDR3 end; the end is taken from the germline J gene. The chain employs TRBV7-3 and TRBJ2-2, with TRBD2 identical over 7 bases. CDR1 is SGHTA, CDR2 FQGTGA, per germline. Germline trimming cut 5 bases from V and 3 bases from J; bases unmatched to any gene: 9. The CDR3 contains 16 residues. The CDR3 DNA, read in part, is TGTGCCAGCAGCCCCAACCCGGCGGGGGACACCGGGGAG. It codes for CASSPNPAGDTGE. The entire CDR3 sequence reads CASSPNPAGDTGELFF.

A word on this clone: The sequenced fragment ends 3 residues before the CDR3 boundary, so the rest is inferred from the germline J gene. The chain employs TRBV19 and TRBJ1-5; D remains ambiguous. Germline V gene sequence: CDR1 LNHDA, CDR2 SQIVND (reference sequence). CDR3 length: 18 residues. The V end was cut by 1 base, the J end by 0 bases, with 16 bases between. CDR3: CASSIASRHPYSNQPQHF. The CDR3 bases that were read are TGTGCCAGTAGTATAGCAAGCCGCCACCCCTATAGCAATCAGCCC.

Worth noting for this clone: Read coverage stops 3 residues before the CDR3 terminus; the germline J gene supplies the remainder. V gene TRBV6-4 combines with J gene TRBJ2-3; 7 bases line up with TRBD2. V dropped 0 bases and J dropped 1; count of bases not matched to a gene: 4. The germline gives CDR1 MRHNA, CDR2 SNTAGT. The CDR3 is 16 residues long. Incomplete CDR3 DNA: TGTGCCAGCAGTGACTCTACGGGGGGAGGCACAGATACG. Translation: CASSDSTGGGTDT. Given in full, the CDR3 is CASSDSTGGGTDTQYF.

A word on this clone: The read ends 3 residues before the CDR3 terminus; that terminus is restored from the germline J gene. The V gene is TRBV12-3 or TRBV12-4, the J gene TRBJ2-5; 13 bases agree with TRBD2. CDR3 length equals 15 residues. Losses at the gene ends were 5 bases for V and 4 bases for J; bases not matched to a gene: 4. The CDR3 region is CASSRGLAGAETQYF. The CDR3 DNA, read in part, is TGTGCCAGCAGTAGAGGACTAGCGGGGGCAGAGACC.

As concerns this clone: The read terminates 3 residues ahead of where the CDR3 ends, so the germline J gene completes it. The chain has TRBV29-1 and TRBJ1-2; a possible D gene is TRBD1 (6 bases). The germline CDR1 and CDR2 sequences are SQVTM and ANQGSEA. The V end was cut by 4 bases, the J end by 3 bases, with 12 bases between. The CDR3 has 13 residues. The CDR3 protein is CSVAQGIDYGYTF. CDR3 DNA, as far as it was read: TGCAGCGTTGCCCAGGGGATTGACTATGGC. The complete variable domain, with remaining parts taken from reference TRBV29-1 and TRBJ1-2, reads SAVISQKPSRDICQRGTSLTIQCQVDSQVTMMFWYRQQPGQSLTLIATANQGSEATYESGFVIDKFPISRPNLTFSTLTVSNMSPEDSSIYLCSVAQGIDYGYTFGSGTRLTVV.

On this clone: The CDR3 is cut off 3 residues early in the read; its end comes from the germline J gene. The chain carries TRBV6-1 and TRBJ1-5; a possible D gene is TRBD1 (5 bases). This CDR3 is 15 amino acids long. Germline lookup yields CDR1 MNHNS and CDR2 SASEGT. V was clipped by 2 bases and J by 0 bases, with 8 bases between them. The CDR3 region is CASSEQGNSNQPQHF. The CDR3 DNA, read in part, is TGTGCCAGCAGTGAACAGGGAAATAGCAATCAGCCC.

With regard to this clone: The read ends 3 residues shy of where the CDR3 ends; the end is completed using the germline J gene. This chain connects TRBV5-1 to TRBJ1-6; 7 bases map to TRBD1. Germline loops: CDR1 SGHRS, CDR2 YFSETQ. The CDR3 is 14 amino acids. With 0 bases clipped from V and 10 bases from J, the junction kept 4 bases outside the gene matches. The CDR3 DNA, read in part, is TGCGCCAGCAGCTTGGACAGGGGAAGCTCACCC. Protein: CASSLDRGSSP. The full CDR3 protein is CASSLDRGSSPLHF.